This T cell receptor beta chain comes out of a study of PD-1 blockade in mismatch repair-deficient tumors. Turning to this clone: What it recognizes is unknown.

Every patient had mismatch repair deficiency by PCR or immunohistochemistry. Regarding the study as a whole: Tumor-resident clones, often absent from pretreatment blood, expanded after pembrolizumab and then contracted.

V lost 0 bases and J 6 bases, leaving 4 bases between the germline ends. Per the germline V gene, CDR1 is SEHNR and CDR2 is FQNEAQ (reference sequence). CDR3 length equals 12 residues. Only in-frame clones appear in the TCRdb table, and some are missing; sequencing was by immunoSEQ multiplex PCR. This sample has some 100,000 clones, with about four fifths found just once. The J gene is TRBJ2-3, the V gene TRBV7-9, with no clear D. Sequencing used peripheral blood, obtained around 8 months after starting pembrolizumab. The receptor comes from an adult with mismatch repair-deficient cancer. The chain's CDR3 is CASSLAVDTQYF. For the CDR3, the DNA is TGTGCCAGCAGCTTAGCAGTGGATACGCAGTATTTT.